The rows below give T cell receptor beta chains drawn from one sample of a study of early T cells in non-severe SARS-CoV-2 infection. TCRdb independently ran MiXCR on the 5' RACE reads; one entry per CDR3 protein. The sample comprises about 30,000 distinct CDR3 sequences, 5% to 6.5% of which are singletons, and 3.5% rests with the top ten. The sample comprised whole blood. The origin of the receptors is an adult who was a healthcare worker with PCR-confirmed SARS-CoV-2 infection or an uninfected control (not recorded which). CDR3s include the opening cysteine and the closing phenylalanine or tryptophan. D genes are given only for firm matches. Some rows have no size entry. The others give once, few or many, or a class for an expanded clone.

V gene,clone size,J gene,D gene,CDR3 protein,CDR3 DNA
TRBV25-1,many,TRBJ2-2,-,CASSDSRDPRTGELFF,TGTGCCAGCAGTGATTCGCGGGACCCGCGTACCGGGGAGCTGTTTTTT
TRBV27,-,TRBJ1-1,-,CASSPIFRGTEAFF,TGTGCCAGCAGCCCTATATTCCGGGGCACTGAAGCTTTCTTT
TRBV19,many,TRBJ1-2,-,CASSPDVRMVANYGYTF,TGTGCCAGTAGTCCCGACGTGCGTATGGTAGCTAACTATGGCTACACCTTC
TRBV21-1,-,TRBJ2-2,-,CASSKRVSGRKAGELFF,TGTGCCAGCAGCAAAAGGGTTAGCGGGAGGAAGGCCGGGGAGCTGTTTTTT
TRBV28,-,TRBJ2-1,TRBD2,CASSFSPSGRIDPDNEQFF,TGTGCCAGCAGTTTTTCCCCTAGCGGGCGGATCGACCCGGACAATGAGCAGTTCTTC
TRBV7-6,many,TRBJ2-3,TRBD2,CASSSLAVSSTDTQYF,TGTGCCAGCAGCTCCCTAGCGGTGTCAAGCACAGATACGCAGTATTTT
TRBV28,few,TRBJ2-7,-,CASRGTAGLLYEQYF,TGTGCCAGCAGAGGGACCGCGGGTTTGCTTTACGAGCAGTACTTC
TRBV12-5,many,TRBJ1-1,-,CASGLEENTEAFF,TGTGCTAGTGGGCTCGAGGAGAACACTGAAGCTTTCTTT
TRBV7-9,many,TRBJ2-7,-,CASSLGSPVAFHSF,TGTGCCAGCAGCTTAGGATCTCCCGTAGCATTTCATAGCTTC
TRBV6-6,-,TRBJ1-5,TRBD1,CASSLGQGNQPQHF,TGTGCCAGCAGTTTAGGACAGGGAAATCAGCCCCAGCATTTT
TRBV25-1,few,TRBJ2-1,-,CASSDPSGPGNEQFF,TGTGCCAGCAGTGACCCCAGCGGTCCGGGTAATGAGCAGTTCTTC
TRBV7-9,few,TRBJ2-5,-,CASSLVFETQYF,TGTGCCAGCAGCTTAGTGTTCGAGACCCAGTACTTC
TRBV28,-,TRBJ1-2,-,CASSSGDYGYTF,TGTGCCAGCAGTTCAGGGGACTATGGCTACACCTTC